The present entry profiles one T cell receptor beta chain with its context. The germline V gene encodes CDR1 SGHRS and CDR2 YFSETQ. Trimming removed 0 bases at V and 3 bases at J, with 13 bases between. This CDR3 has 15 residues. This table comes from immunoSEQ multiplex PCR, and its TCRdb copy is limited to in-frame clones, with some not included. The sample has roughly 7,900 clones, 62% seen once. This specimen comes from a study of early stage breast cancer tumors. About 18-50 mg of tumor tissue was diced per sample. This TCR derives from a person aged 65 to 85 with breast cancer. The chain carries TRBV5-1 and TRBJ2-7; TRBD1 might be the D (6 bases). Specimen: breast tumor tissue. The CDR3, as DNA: TGCGCCAGCAGCTTGGCCCCGCAGGGGAGCTACGAGCAGTACTTC. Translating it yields CASSLAPQGSYEQYF. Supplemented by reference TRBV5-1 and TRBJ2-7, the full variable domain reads KAGVTQTPRYLIKTRGQQVTLSCSPISGHRSVSWYQQTPGQGLQFLFEYFSETQRNKGNFPGRFSGRQFSNSRSEMNVSTLELGDSALYLCASSLAPQGSYEQYFGPGTRLTVT.